The source of this T cell receptor (beta chain) is a study of lymphopenia after photon versus proton radiotherapy. General study points: After lymphocyte nadir, photon-treated repertoires showed oligoclonal expansion, especially CD8+ Temra.

This clone came up once. Its antigen is unidentified. Per germline, CDR1 SGHVS and CDR2 FQNEAQ. V was pared by 0 bases and J by 7 bases, with 18 bases between. This CDR3 is 16 amino acids long. TCRdb's copy holds only in-frame clones and misses some; the assay was immunoSEQ multiplex PCR. The sample carries over 35,000 clones, 86% recorded once. This TCR derives from a woman in her 70s with pancreatic cancer. Some clones in this sample may be carry-over from other donors' samples. The sequences come from peripheral blood, collected from a patient treated with proton-based radiotherapy. The chain combines TRBV7-8 with TRBJ1-1; D not certain. The DNA for the CDR3 is TGTGCCAGCAGCTTAGCCTTTAGCCGCGCCCTCAATGAAGCTTTCTTT. The encoded protein is CASSLAFSRALNEAFF.